The present TCR beta chain was sequenced within a study of shared clonotypes between healthy human individuals. The study, taken as a whole, reports: The small donor group covered limited genetic and exposure diversity.

TCRdb's table, derived via immunoSEQ multiplex PCR, lists solely in-frame clones and lacks some. The profile covers about 380,000 clones, with 90% to 97% appearing a single time and 0.32% taken by the ten largest. On this clone itself: Its specificity is not known.

Only Caucasian adults living in Nashville, Tennessee served as donors. CD45RO+ cells joined CCR7-negative CD45RA+ TemRA cells to form CD8 memory. Germline lookup yields CDR1 MNHNS and CDR2 SASEGT. V was shortened by 6 bases and J by 4 bases, with 18 bases between the two germline ends. This CDR3 spans 15 amino acids. V gene TRBV6-1 combines with J gene TRBJ1-2, with D possibly TRBD1 on 5 matching bases. The receptor's source is a man aged 25 to 40 in good health. Source material: memory CD8+ T cells sorted from blood. As to subset: CD45RO+ cells pooled with CCR7-negative TemRA cells. The CDR3 DNA reads TGTGCCAGCAGGAGAATGGGGGGAAGGGGCTATGGCTACACCTTC. It is translated as CASRRMGGRGYGYTF.